The 30 T cell receptor beta chains listed next were all sequenced from one sample in a study of T cell repertoires in cytomegalovirus infection. Antigens of these TCRs are unknown. TCRdb processed the reads anew with MiXCR; each CDR3 protein has one entry. The repertoire consists of about 740,000 distinct CDR3 sequences, with approximately 33% occurring once and the leading ten covering about 20%. Material: cultured PBMCs, obtained from culture after CMV antigen stimulation. The receptors were sampled from a human donor in good health (CMV status not recorded). Some clones in this sample may be carry-over from other donors' samples.

The rearrangement links TRBV20-1 to TRBJ2-3; 9 bases line up with TRBD1. Germline trimming cut 3 bases from V and 3 bases from J; bases unmatched to any gene: 4. The CDR3 has 14 amino acids. Germline CDR1 reads DFQATT; CDR2 reads SNEGSKA (reference sequence). The CDR3: CSASRDRDTDTQYF. The DNA for the CDR3 is TGCAGTGCTAGCCGGGACAGGGATACAGATACGCAGTATTTT.

The gene calls are TRBV27 and TRBJ1-1; D is unclear. V was pared by 2 bases and J by 6 bases, with 19 bases between. CDR1 is MNHEY, CDR2 SMNVEV, per germline (reference sequence). The CDR3 is 16 amino acids. The CDR3 here is CASSLTQTISFSEAFF. In nucleotides, the CDR3 is TGTGCCAGCAGTTTAACCCAGACTATTTCTTTCTCTGAAGCTTTCTTT.

The chain links TRBV6-6 to TRBJ1-6; possibly TRBD1 for D (5 bases). Trimming removed 0 bases from V and 7 bases from J, with 10 bases in between. The germline gives CDR1 MNHNY, CDR2 SVGAGI (reference sequence). The CDR3 spans 15 residues. For the CDR3, the DNA is TGTGCCAGCAGTTACTCAGGGGCAGAAAATTCACCCCTCCACTTT. This translates into CASSYSGAENSPLHF.

This chain connects TRBV2 to TRBJ2-7; D is perhaps TRBD1 (5 bases). CDR3 length: 14 amino acids. Trimming left V 2 bases short and J 3 bases short, with 11 bases between. Germline V CDR1 and CDR2: SNHLY, FYNNEI. The CDR3 reads CASSEIRADYEQYF. The CDR3 DNA follows: TGTGCCAGCAGTGAAATCAGGGCAGACTACGAGCAGTACTTC.

The chain couples TRBV12-3 or TRBV12-4 to TRBJ2-5; D remains unclear. The CDR3 spans 13 residues. Trimming stripped 6 bases from V and 5 bases from J, with 13 bases between. In DNA, the CDR3 is TGTGCCAGCAGCCGAGCCAGCCGTGAGACCCAGTACTTC. Translation gives CASSRASRETQYF.

This clonotype occurred a few times. The CDR3 nucleotides are TGTGCCAGCAGTTTGACAGGGAGTCACACTGAAGCTTTCTTT. Translated, it gives CASSLTGSHTEAFF. The chain recombines TRBV27 with TRBJ1-1; 7 bases are a match to TRBD1. J gave up 3 bases and V 3 bases, and 4 bases lay outside the gene matches. Germline V gives CDR1 MNHEY, CDR2 SMNVEV (reference sequence). The CDR3 has 14 residues.

The chain joins TRBV9 to TRBJ1-4; the D is unclear. CDR3 length: 15 residues. CDR1 and CDR2 from the germline V gene are SGDLS and YYNGEE. Trimming took 4 bases from V and 1 from J, leaving 11 bases between them. CDR3 loop: CASSPHLGTNEKLFF. The CDR3 DNA reads TGTGCCAGCAGCCCCCACCTGGGAACTAATGAAAAACTGTTTTTT.

This clonotype was seen a handful of times. The rearrangement uses TRBV28 and TRBJ2-3; D gene uncertain. V was pared by 2 bases and J by 2 bases, with 8 bases between. The length of the CDR3 is 14 residues. Germline CDR1 reads MDHEN; CDR2 reads SYDVKM. CDR3 DNA sequence: TGTGCCAGCAGTTTAAGTAGGGACACAGATACGCAGTATTTT. Amino acids: CASSLSRDTDTQYF.

CDR3 in DNA: TGTGCCAGCAGTGAATGGGGCAGGGGCAATGCTATTTATCAGCCCCAGCATTTT. It translates to CASSEWGRGNAIYQPQHF. The chain couples TRBV2 to TRBJ1-5; tentative D call: TRBD1 (6 bases). This CDR3 is built from 18 residues. CDR1 is SNHLY, CDR2 FYNNEI, per germline. V lost 2 bases to trimming and J lost 5 bases, with 22 bases between them.

V and J are TRBV20-1 and TRBJ2-2; no clear D. V was clipped by 6 bases and J by 7 bases, with 9 bases between them. There are 11 residues in the CDR3. CDR1 DFQATT and CDR2 SNEGSKA come from the germline V gene (reference sequence). For the CDR3, the DNA is TGCAGTGCCCGGCGTGTCGGGGAGCTGTTTTTT. This translates into CSARRVGELFF.

This clonotype was detected only a few times. The V and J genes are TRBV18 and TRBJ2-7; a weak D match, TRBD2 (6 bases). V was trimmed by 2 bases and J by 2 bases, leaving 19 bases between them. This CDR3 spans 17 amino acids. The germline CDR1 and CDR2 sequences are KGHSH and LQKENI. CDR3 coding DNA: TGTGCCAGCTCACCAGGACTAAGGGGTCGATTACCCTACGAGCAGTACTTC. Translated, it gives CASSPGLRGRLPYEQYF.

In its sample, this clonotype was seen a few times. The genes are TRBV6-6 and TRBJ2-1; TRBD2 agrees at 7 bases. V lost 5 bases, J lost 4 bases, and 8 bases stayed unmatched. This CDR3 has 15 residues. The germline V gene has CDR1 MNHNY and CDR2 SVGAGI (reference sequence). The CDR3 reads CASSRAGDSYNEQFF. The CDR3 bases are TGTGCCAGCAGTCGGGCGGGAGACTCTTACAATGAGCAGTTCTTC.

This clonotype was seen a few times. The gene calls are TRBV7-9 and TRBJ1-1; D remains ambiguous. Deletions cut 6 bases from V and 3 bases from J, with 11 bases between. CDR1 is SEHNR and CDR2 is FQNEAQ in the germline V gene (reference sequence). The length of the CDR3 is 13 residues. This chain's CDR3 is CASRFTEYTEAFF. CDR3 nucleotides: TGTGCCAGCAGGTTTACAGAATACACTGAAGCTTTCTTT.

The chain recombines TRBV12-3 or TRBV12-4 with TRBJ1-1, with 8 bases fitting TRBD1. The CDR3 is 13 residues long. V trimming: 3 bases; J trimming: 7 bases; junction bases outside the gene matches: 4. The CDR3 sequence is CASSFDRGSEAFF. In DNA, the CDR3 is TGTGCCAGCAGTTTTGACAGGGGTAGTGAAGCTTTCTTT.

This clonotype occurred many times. The genes are TRBV7-2 and TRBJ2-7; TRBD1 or TRBD2 may be the D gene (5 bases each). Trimming left V 5 bases short and J 6 bases short, with 11 bases between. Germline CDR1 is SGHTA and CDR2 is FQGNSA. The CDR3 spans 12 residues. The CDR3 coding sequence is TGTGCCAGCAGCCCCCCAGGGAGCGAGCAGTACTTC. Translated: CASSPPGSEQYF.

The chain couples TRBV20-1 to TRBJ2-5; D perhaps matches TRBD1 (6 bases). This CDR3 comprises 12 residues. Germline V gene data show CDR1 as DFQATT and CDR2 as SNEGSKA (reference sequence). V was pared by 6 bases and J by 3 bases, with 11 bases between. In DNA form, the CDR3 reads TGCAGTGCCGCGGCAGGGGAAGAGACCCAGTACTTC. It yields the protein CSAAAGEETQYF.

The rearrangement joins TRBV12-3 or TRBV12-4 to TRBJ2-5; no firm D call. Trimming stripped 4 bases from V and 0 bases from J, with 12 bases between. The CDR3 length is 15 residues. This CDR3 is CASSSGFGYQETQYF. Here the CDR3 DNA reads TGTGCCAGCAGTTCAGGATTCGGATACCAAGAGACCCAGTACTTC.

The chain uses TRBV20-1 and TRBJ1-6; 9 nucleotides agree with TRBD1. The CDR3 extends over 15 amino acids. In germline, CDR1 is DFQATT, CDR2 SNEGSKA (reference sequence). J gave up 10 bases and V 0 bases, and 7 bases lay outside the gene matches. The CDR3 is CSARDTGQGFSPLHF. The CDR3, as DNA: TGCAGTGCTAGAGATACGGGACAGGGTTTCTCACCCCTCCACTTT.

The chain recombines TRBV5-1 with TRBJ2-1; D uncertain. The CDR3 consists of 16 residues. V was trimmed by 4 bases and J by 2 bases, leaving 16 bases between them. Looked up from germline, CDR1 is SGHRS and CDR2 is YFSETQ. Here the CDR3 reads CASSPQALPAYNEQFF. Here the CDR3 DNA reads TGCGCCAGCAGCCCCCAGGCCCTACCCGCCTACAATGAGCAGTTCTTC.

This clonotype was counted a few times. The genes are TRBV7-6 and TRBJ2-3; 13 positions agree with TRBD2. Germline V lookup: CDR1 SGHVS, CDR2 FNYEAQ. The trim removed 5 bases at V and 5 bases at J, leaving 7 bases unmatched. The CDR3 covers 16 residues. The CDR3 DNA reads TGTGCCAGCAGCATCGGACTAGCGGGGGAAGGAGATACGCAGTATTTT. Translation: CASSIGLAGEGDTQYF.

This clonotype appeared a few times. V and J are TRBV12-3 or TRBV12-4 and TRBJ1-1; unclear D gene. The CDR3 covers 13 residues. The V and J ends lost 6 bases and 4 bases respectively, with 12 bases between them. In DNA, the CDR3 is TGTGCCAGCAGCGTCCTTGGTCCCACTGAAGCTTTCTTT. Residues: CASSVLGPTEAFF.

J is TRBJ1-1 and V is TRBV6-6; perhaps TRBD1 as D (6 bases). CDR3 length: 14 amino acids. Trimming removed 4 bases from V and 5 bases from J, with 14 bases in between. Germline lookup yields CDR1 MNHNY and CDR2 SVGAGI (reference sequence). CDR3 region: CASSWGGPNTEAFF. CDR3 DNA: TGTGCCAGCAGTTGGGGGGGGCCGAATACTGAAGCTTTCTTT.

In its sample, this clonotype was seen many times. The gene calls are TRBV7-2 and TRBJ2-1, with D uncertain. The V gene lost 2 bases and the J gene lost 6 bases, with 17 bases spanning the gap. Germline CDR1 reads SGHTA; CDR2 reads FQGNSA. The CDR3 sequence is 16 residues long. The CDR3 DNA is TGTGCCAGCAGCTTACAGTTACCGTCCCTGTCCAATGAGCAGTTCTTC. Its translation: CASSLQLPSLSNEQFF.

This clonotype was counted between two and nine times. V gene TRBV6-1 combines with J gene TRBJ2-1; TRBD1 matches 8 bases. Germline CDR1 reads MNHNS; CDR2 reads SASEGT. The CDR3 covers 17 residues. With V trimmed by 7 bases and J by 1 base, 12 bases remained unmatched. Here the CDR3 reads CASTQGAGWVSYNEQFF. CDR3 nucleotides: TGTGCCAGCACCCAGGGGGCGGGATGGGTGTCCTACAATGAGCAGTTCTTC.

The chain recombines TRBV7-2 with TRBJ2-1; D unresolved. The CDR3 loop spans 16 amino acids. The V gene's germline CDR1 is SGHTA and CDR2 FQGNSA. V lost 1 base to trimming and J lost 0 bases, with 10 bases between them. The CDR3 spells CASSLGAVSSYNEQFF. Written as DNA, the CDR3 is TGTGCCAGCAGCTTAGGGGCGGTAAGCTCCTACAATGAGCAGTTCTTC.

The V and J genes are TRBV5-1 and TRBJ1-5; TRBD1 is a possible D gene (5 bases). This CDR3 is built from 15 residues. Germline V gene lookup returns CDR1 SGHRS and CDR2 YFSETQ. With 3 bases removed from V and 4 bases from J, the gap between germline ends came to 14 bases. Written as DNA, the CDR3 is TGCGCCAGCAGCTCCGGGACGGACCCAAATCAGCCCCAGCATTTT. It is translated as CASSSGTDPNQPQHF.

The sample holds a few counts of this clonotype. The V and J genes are TRBV28 and TRBJ2-1; 7 bases align to TRBD1. With 6 bases clipped from V and 1 base from J, the junction kept 15 bases outside the gene matches. The germline V gene encodes CDR1 MDHEN and CDR2 SYDVKM. The CDR3 has 18 amino acids. The CDR3 nucleotides are TGTGCCAGCAGATCCGCAGGGGGTGGGCAGTTATCCTACAATGAGCAGTTCTTC. It codes for CASRSAGGGQLSYNEQFF.

The chain couples TRBV7-8 to TRBJ2-7; D is unclear. Germline V CDR1 and CDR2: SGHVS, FQNEAQ. The V end lost 1 base, the J end lost 3 bases, and 10 bases lay between the germline ends. This CDR3 has 14 amino acids. The DNA for the CDR3 is TGTGCCAGCAGCTTAGAAGTCAGGAGCTACGAGCAGTACTTC. It specifies CASSLEVRSYEQYF.

This clonotype was detected a few times. The V call is TRBV10-2, the J call TRBJ2-4, with 7 bases fitting TRBD1. V lost 9 bases to trimming and J lost 4 bases; unmatched junction nucleotides: 12. Germline V gene sequence: CDR1 WSHSY, CDR2 SAAADI. The CDR3 loop spans 15 amino acids. The chain's CDR3 is CARLILPTGKNIQYF. CDR3 DNA sequence: TGCGCCAGATTAATACTCCCGACAGGGAAAAACATTCAGTACTTC.

This clonotype has just a few counts. This chain links TRBV7-2 with TRBJ2-5; 8 nucleotides line up with TRBD2. Unmatched junction bases numbered 8, after V lost 6 bases and J lost 5 bases. Per germline, CDR1 SGHTA and CDR2 FQGNSA. CDR3 length equals 14 residues. The CDR3 here is CASRVSGVSETQYF. CDR3 nucleotide sequence: TGTGCCAGCAGGGTTAGCGGGGTTTCGGAGACCCAGTACTTC.